The 2 T cell receptor beta chains below all came from one sample that was sequenced in a study of PD-1 blockade in classical Hodgkin lymphoma. Profiled with immunoSEQ multiplex PCR; TCRdb holds only in-frame clones, not every one. The sample lists about 22,000 clones; approximately 71% were seen once. Relapse after autologous stem cell transplantation occurred in every patient, and brentuximab vedotin exposure varied. The sample consisted of peripheral blood mononuclear cells (PBMCs), taken at baseline. The origin of the receptors is a human donor with classical Hodgkin lymphoma.

V gene TRBV18 combines with J gene TRBJ2-5, with D unresolved. The CDR3 consists of 14 residues. Germline loops: CDR1 KGHSH, CDR2 LQKENI. The V end was cut by 2 bases, the J end by 1 base, with 8 bases between. CDR3 protein: CASSPVTSQETQYF. The DNA for the CDR3 is TGTGCCAGCTCACCAGTTACCAGCCAAGAGACCCAGTACTTC.

V gene TRBV7-2 combines with J gene TRBJ2-2, with D unresolved. The CDR3 is 13 amino acids. Germline assignment: CDR1 SGHTA and CDR2 FQGNSA. The germline V and J ends were trimmed by 5 bases and 8 bases, with 12 bases remaining between them. CDR3 coding DNA: TGTGCCAGCAGCGACGGCAGTTGGGGGGAGCTGTTTTTT. Residues: CASSDGSWGELFF. Looking up the rest from reference TRBV7-2 and TRBJ2-2 gives the full variable domain: GAGVSQSPSNKVTEKGKDVELRCDPISGHTALYWYRQSLGQGLEFLIYFQGNSAPDKSGLPSDRFSAERTGGSVSTLTIQRTQQEDSAVYLCASSDGSWGELFFGEGSRLTVL.